This T cell receptor beta chain was found in a study of shared clonotypes between healthy human individuals. A word on this clone: Its antigen is not known.

The protocol was immunoSEQ multiplex PCR, while the TCRdb copy is restricted to in-frame clones and leaves out a portion. Counted here are more than 2,000,000 clones, around 94% occurring once; the ten biggest clones make up around 0.14%. Study-wide findings and caveats: Several donors showed sharing of approximately 5% of naive CD4 clonotypes.

Trimming took 1 base from V and 7 from J; bases not matched to a gene: 9. This CDR3 region has 16 residues. Germline V lookup: CDR1 SGHDT, CDR2 YYEEEE. This receptor was obtained from a man aged 18 to 30 in good health. Material: naive CD4+ T cells sorted from blood. The subset here: CD45RA+ positively selected. The chain recombines TRBV5-6 with TRBJ1-4, with 8 nucleotides matching TRBD1. CDR3 DNA: TGTGCCAGCAGCTTGAAATCGACAGGGGTGGGTGAAAAACTGTTTTTT. Protein product: CASSLKSTGVGEKLFF.